The 19 T cell receptor beta chains below come from one sample, sequenced in a study of cytomegalovirus exposure and HLA in healthy donors. PCR used 60 Vbeta primers and 13 Jbeta primers. Produced via immunoSEQ multiplex PCR; TCRdb's table is partial and in-frame only. The sample consists of 95,000 to 150,000 clones, over 75% of them appearing once. The source material was PBMCs. Source of these receptors: a man aged 30 to 45 in good health and CMV-seronegative.

The chain has TRBV7-8 and TRBJ1-2; D remains unclear. V was cut by 0 bases and J by 3 bases, with 8 bases left in between. CDR3 length equals 14 residues. In germline, CDR1 is SGHVS, CDR2 FQNEAQ. CDR3 protein: CASSLASGYYGYTF. In DNA, the CDR3 is TGTGCCAGCAGCTTAGCTTCGGGATACTATGGCTACACCTTC.

V usage is TRBV7-9 and J usage is TRBJ1-2; D is ambiguous. The V end lost 0 bases, the J end lost 8 bases, and 13 bases lay between the germline ends. CDR3 size: 14 residues. Germline CDR1 reads SEHNR; CDR2 reads FQNEAQ (reference sequence). The CDR3 DNA reads TGTGCCAGCAGCTTAGCAGGACTCCGAATGGGCTACACCTTC. It translates to CASSLAGLRMGYTF.

V gene TRBV2 combines with J gene TRBJ2-5, with TRBD1 as a possible D gene (6 bases). V was pared by 7 bases and J by 3 bases, with 6 bases between. This CDR3 contains 11 residues. Germline values: CDR1 SNHLY, CDR2 FYNNEI. The CDR3 DNA reads TGTGCCAGCAACAGGGAAGAGACCCAGTACTTC. Its translation is CASNREETQYF.

This clone was seen only a few times. The chain employs TRBV6-5 and TRBJ2-7; 11 bases fit TRBD1. The CDR3 runs 15 residues. The V gene's germline CDR1 is MNHEY and CDR2 SVGAGI. Trimming took 4 bases from V and 4 from J; bases not matched to a gene: 6. This CDR3 is CASSFGTGGSYEQYF. In DNA form, the CDR3 reads TGTGCCAGCAGTTTCGGGACAGGGGGATCGTACGAGCAGTACTTC.

CDR3 sequence reads: CASRPAGGGLSEQYF. The CDR3 DNA is TGCGCCAGCCGTCCGGCGGGGGGCGGGTTGAGCGAGCAGTACTTC. This chain links TRBV5-1 with TRBJ2-7, with 8 bases aligning to TRBD2. J lost 6 bases, V lost 7 bases, and 15 bases had no gene match. The CDR3 runs to 15 residues. Germline CDR1 reads SGHRS; CDR2 reads YFSETQ.

The chain joins TRBV7-2 to TRBJ2-1, with 8 bases aligning to TRBD1. The junction had 9 bases not matched to a gene; V was cut back by 1 base and J by 13 bases. This CDR3 contains 14 residues. Germline values: CDR1 SGHTA, CDR2 FQGNSA. CDR3 nucleotides: TGTGCCAGCAGCTTAGGAATGGGGCAGGGGGCTCAGTTCTTC. The encoded protein is CASSLGMGQGAQFF.

The rearrangement links TRBV18 to TRBJ2-5; the match to TRBD2 covers 9 bases. There are 14 residues in the CDR3. J was trimmed by 5 bases and V by 0 bases; bases with no gene match: 1. In germline, CDR1 is KGHSH, CDR2 LQKENI. The CDR3 region has the DNA TGTGCCAGCTCACCACCCACTAGCGGGGAGACCCAGTACTTC. This codes for CASSPPTSGETQYF.

The V gene is TRBV29-1, the J gene TRBJ2-7; D perhaps matches TRBD2 (5 bases). The ends were cut back, 6 bases at V and 0 bases at J, with 12 bases in the middle. Germline CDR1 and CDR2: SQVTM and ANQGSEA. This CDR3 is built from 13 residues. The CDR3 DNA sequence: TGCAGCGTCCTGACTGGGAGCTCCTACGAGCAGTACTTC. Translating it yields CSVLTGSSYEQYF.

The chain combines TRBV19 with TRBJ1-5, with D perhaps TRBD1 (6 bases). The germline V gene has CDR1 LNHDA and CDR2 SQIVND (reference sequence). V was shortened by 8 bases and J by 0 bases, with 11 bases between the two germline ends. The CDR3 is 14 residues long. The CDR3 DNA sequence: TGTGCCAGTCCAGGACAGACTAGCAATCAGCCCCAGCATTTT. It translates to CASPGQTSNQPQHF.

This chain uses TRBV11-3 with TRBJ1-1; 7 nucleotides line up with TRBD1. Germline assignment: CDR1 SGHNT and CDR2 YENEEA. The CDR3 extends over 16 amino acids. After removal of 5 bases from V and 1 base from J, the junction contained 10 bases not matched to a gene. CDR3 DNA sequence: TGTGCCAGCAGCCCACGGGCCCGGACAGGGAACACTGAAGCTTTCTTT. It codes for CASSPRARTGNTEAFF. Filled out from reference TRBV11-3 and TRBJ1-1, the complete variable domain reads EAGVVQSPRYKIIEKKQPVAFWCNPISGHNTLYWYLQNLGQGPELLIRYENEEAVDDSQLPKDRFSAERLKGVDSTLKIQPAELGDSAVYLCASSPRARTGNTEAFFGQGTRLTVV.

V usage is TRBV10-3 and J usage is TRBJ1-2, with TRBD1 identical over 9 bases. Germline CDR1 and CDR2: ENHRY and SYGVKD. With V trimmed by 6 bases and J by 7 bases, 6 bases remained unmatched. CDR3 length equals 13 residues. The chain's CDR3 is CAIRRDRDRGYTF. The CDR3 DNA is TGTGCCATCAGAAGGGACAGGGACCGTGGCTACACCTTC.

The chain uses TRBV5-8 and TRBJ2-1; 8 bases agree with TRBD2. V lost 3 bases to trimming and J lost 2 bases; unmatched junction nucleotides: 4. Germline V gene data show CDR1 as SGHTS and CDR2 as YDEGEE. The CDR3 length is 15 residues. CDR3 sequence: CASSSGGNPYNEQFF. Written as DNA, the CDR3 is TGTGCCAGCAGCTCGGGGGGGAACCCCTACAATGAGCAGTTCTTC.

J is TRBJ2-7 and V is TRBV29-1; possibly TRBD1 for D (5 bases). Germline assignment: CDR1 SQVTM and CDR2 ANQGSEA. This CDR3 contains 13 residues. The germline V and J ends were trimmed by 4 bases and 2 bases, with 12 bases remaining between them. The CDR3 here is CSVGGRAPYEQYF. The DNA of the CDR3 is TGCAGCGTTGGGGGCAGGGCCCCCTACGAGCAGTACTTC.

This clone has only a few counts. The CDR3 DNA reads as TGCGCCAGCAGCCAAGAAAAGATGCAACTCACGCAGTTCTTC. Translation: CASSQEKMQLTQFF. The chain combines TRBV4-3 with TRBJ2-1, with D uncertain. V was shortened by 0 bases and J by 12 bases, with 15 bases between the two germline ends. There are 14 residues in the CDR3. CDR1 is LGHNA, CDR2 YSLEER, per germline.

The chain couples TRBV5-6 to TRBJ1-2; perhaps TRBD1 as D (5 bases). Germline V CDR1 and CDR2: SGHDT, YYEEEE. Trimming left V 2 bases short and J 10 bases short, with 15 bases between. The length of the CDR3 is 13 residues. This CDR3 reads CASSFTGQMFYTF. The CDR3, as DNA: TGTGCCAGCAGCTTTACCGGACAAATGTTCTACACCTTC. Full variable domain (missing parts from reference TRBV5-6 and TRBJ1-2): DAGVTQSPTHLIKTRGQQVTLRCSPKSGHDTVSWYQQALGQGPQFIFQYYEEEERQRGNFPDRFSGHQFPNYSSELNVNALLLGDSALYLCASSFTGQMFYTFGSGTRLTVV.

The chain recombines TRBV5-5 with TRBJ2-7; possibly TRBD1 for D (7 bases). The CDR3 consists of 13 residues. The V end lost 7 bases, the J end lost 5 bases, and 16 bases lay between the germline ends. The germline CDR1 and CDR2 sequences are SGHKS and YYEKEE (reference sequence). The DNA of the CDR3 is TGTGCCAGCCAGCGACAGGGAGGCCACGAGCAGTACTTC. Its translation: CASQRQGGHEQYF. The full variable domain, with the rest looked up from reference TRBV5-5 and TRBJ2-7, is DAGVTQSPTHLIKTRGQQVTLRCSPISGHKSVSWYQQVLGQGPQFIFQYYEKEERGRGNFPDRFSARQFPNYSSELNVNALLLGDSALYLCASQRQGGHEQYFGPGTRLTVT.

The V and J genes are TRBV5-1 and TRBJ2-2; 9 bases fit TRBD2. The J segment lost 3 bases and the V segment lost 0 bases, leaving 3 bases of the junction unmatched. Germline V CDR1 and CDR2: SGHRS, YFSETQ. CDR3 length: 16 amino acids. The CDR3 DNA reads TGCGCCAGCAGCTTGGGACGGACTAGCGACACCGGGGAGCTGTTTTTT. Encoded protein: CASSLGRTSDTGELFF. Combining the CDR3 with reference TRBV5-1 and TRBJ2-2 gives the whole variable domain KAGVTQTPRYLIKTRGQQVTLSCSPISGHRSVSWYQQTPGQGLQFLFEYFSETQRNKGNFPGRFSGRQFSNSRSEMNVSTLELGDSALYLCASSLGRTSDTGELFFGEGSRLTVL.

The V gene is TRBV4-3, the J gene TRBJ2-5, with 7 bases matching TRBD2. The CDR3 has 13 residues. Germline trimming cut 2 bases from V and 5 bases from J; bases unmatched to any gene: 2. The V gene's germline CDR1 is LGHNA and CDR2 YSLEER. CDR3 nucleotide sequence: TGCGCCAGCAGCCAAACTAGCGCGGAGACCCAGTACTTC. Translating gives CASSQTSAETQYF.

The chain combines TRBV7-9 with TRBJ2-2; D gene ambiguous. Germline assignment: CDR1 SEHNR and CDR2 FQNEAQ (reference sequence). The V end lost 5 bases, the J end lost 7 bases, and 14 bases lay between the germline ends. The CDR3 has 14 residues. CDR3 region: CASSHPYEVGELFF. CDR3 DNA sequence: TGTGCCAGCAGCCACCCGTACGAGGTCGGGGAGCTGTTTTTT.